A selection of T cell receptor beta chains follows, all from one sample in a study of post-analysis software for immune sequencing data. MiXCR was run by TCRdb on the PCR reads, yielding one entry per CDR3 protein. The sample consists of 250,000 to 300,000 distinct CDR3 sequences, 35% to 40% of them appearing once. Source material: blood. These receptors all come from a girl aged 5-17 years with multiple sclerosis. CDR3s include the opening cysteine and the closing phenylalanine or tryptophan. Fields, in order: clone size, V gene, D gene, J gene, CDR3 DNA, CDR3 protein. The D gene is left open where the match is weak. A row's size may be missing; if present it is once, few, many or a size class.

size: .; V: TRBV27; D: .; J: TRBJ1-2; DNA: TGTGCCAGCAGTAATCCTTATCAGGCTAACTATGGCTACACCTTC; CDR3: CASSNPYQANYGYTF
size: many; V: TRBV10-3; D: .; J: TRBJ1-2; DNA: TGTGCCCGGTCGGCCGAAGCGACCGGTGGCTACACCTTC; CDR3: CARSAEATGGYTF
size: .; V: TRBV4-1; D: TRBD2; J: TRBJ2-5; DNA: TGCGCCAGCAGCCCAGCGGGAGGGCCGAAGACCCAGTACTTC; CDR3: CASSPAGGPKTQYF
size: many; V: TRBV9; D: TRBD2; J: TRBJ2-1; DNA: TGTGCCAGCAGCGTAGACCCCACTAGCGGGATTAGAAATGAGCAGTTCTTC; CDR3: CASSVDPTSGIRNEQFF
size: .; V: TRBV7-2; D: .; J: TRBJ2-5; DNA: TGTACCAGCAGCCCCGGGACAAGGAGGGGGACCCAGTACTTC; CDR3: CTSSPGTRRGTQYF
size: .; V: TRBV5-1; D: TRBD1; J: TRBJ2-1; DNA: TGCGCCAGCAGCCAATCCGGGACAGGGAACAATGAGCAGTTCTTC; CDR3: CASSQSGTGNNEQFF
size: many; V: TRBV9; D: .; J: TRBJ1-1; DNA: TGTGCCAGCAGCGTCAACCCAGGGTTTTCTGAAGCTTTCTTT; CDR3: CASSVNPGFSEAFF
size: .; V: TRBV20-1; D: TRBD1; J: TRBJ2-3; DNA: TGCAGTGCTAGGGACAGGGGAAATACGCAGTATTTT; CDR3: CSARDRGNTQYF
size: many; V: TRBV5-6; D: .; J: TRBJ2-3; DNA: TGTGCCAGCAGCTTGTATGGCAGCACAGATACGCAGTATTTT; CDR3: CASSLYGSTDTQYF
size: many; V: TRBV20-1; D: .; J: TRBJ1-2; DNA: TGCAGTGCTAGGATCGGTGTTGGGTATGGCTACACCTTC; CDR3: CSARIGVGYGYTF
size: .; V: TRBV14; D: .; J: TRBJ1-5; DNA: TGTGTCAGCAGCCAATATAGCAATCAGCCCCAGCATTTT; CDR3: CVSSQYSNQPQHF
size: few; V: TRBV10-3; D: .; J: TRBJ2-3; DNA: TGTGCCATCAGTGAGAAACCCGATACGCAGTATTTT; CDR3: CAISEKPDTQYF
size: .; V: TRBV11-2; D: TRBD1; J: TRBJ1-4; DNA: TGTGCCAGCAGCCATCGGGACAGAACTAATGAAAAACTGTTTTTT; CDR3: CASSHRDRTNEKLFF
size: .; V: TRBV20-1; D: TRBD2; J: TRBJ2-7; DNA: TGCAGTATCATAGCGGGAAACTCCTACGAGCATTACTTC; CDR3: CSIIAGNSYEHYF
size: many; V: TRBV2; D: .; J: TRBJ2-4; DNA: TGTGCCAGCTCCCAGGGTGAGGGAAACATTCAGTACTTC; CDR3: CASSQGEGNIQYF
size: many; V: TRBV3-1; D: .; J: TRBJ2-1; DNA: TGTGCCAGCAGCCAAGGACTTGGGGGTAGGGATGAGCAGTTCTTC; CDR3: CASSQGLGGRDEQFF
size: many; V: TRBV12-3/TRBV12-4; D: .; J: TRBJ2-1; DNA: TGTGCCAGCAGGCCCGGGATAAGGAATAGCTCCTACAATGAGCAGTTCTTC; CDR3: CASRPGIRNSSYNEQFF
size: many; V: TRBV29-1; D: .; J: TRBJ2-3; DNA: TGCAGCGTGGACATCGGCACAGATACGCAGTATTTT; CDR3: CSVDIGTDTQYF
size: many; V: TRBV5-1; D: .; J: TRBJ2-1; DNA: TGCGCCAGCAGCTTGGGTCAAATTTACAATGAGCAGTTCTTC; CDR3: CASSLGQIYNEQFF
size: many; V: TRBV6-1; D: .; J: TRBJ2-1; DNA: TGTGCCAGCAGTGAATCGCCGAGGAGGCAGAACAATGAGCAGTTCTTC; CDR3: CASSESPRRQNNEQFF
size: many; V: TRBV10-3; D: TRBD1; J: TRBJ1-4; DNA: TGTGCCATCAGGGGGGACAGGCCTAATGAAAAACTGTTTTTT; CDR3: CAIRGDRPNEKLFF
size: few; V: TRBV3-1; D: .; J: TRBJ1-6; DNA: TGTGCCAGCAGCCCGGGTCTTAATTCACCCCTCCACTTT; CDR3: CASSPGLNSPLHF
size: many; V: TRBV28; D: .; J: TRBJ2-5; DNA: TGTGCCAGCAGTTTCTTCGAGGGACGTCGAGGGGAGACCCAGTACTTC; CDR3: CASSFFEGRRGETQYF
size: few; V: TRBV6-6; D: .; J: TRBJ2-3; DNA: TGTGCCAGCAGTTCGGAGGGGGCCTCAGATACGCAGTATTTT; CDR3: CASSSEGASDTQYF
size: few; V: TRBV20-1; D: .; J: TRBJ2-1; DNA: TGCAGTGCTAGAGATGCTAGCGATCGCGACGAGCAGTTCTTC; CDR3: CSARDASDRDEQFF
size: many; V: TRBV7-2; D: TRBD2; J: TRBJ2-1; DNA: TGTGCCAGCAGCTTAGGCGGGAGGAGAAATGAGCAGTTCTTC; CDR3: CASSLGGRRNEQFF
size: .; V: TRBV11-2; D: TRBD1; J: TRBJ2-5; DNA: TGTGCCAGCAGCTACAGGGGGGAAGAGACCCAGTACTTC; CDR3: CASSYRGEETQYF
size: many; V: TRBV29-1; D: .; J: TRBJ2-1; DNA: TGCAGCGTTGGTGGACGACTACTGGCGGATGAGCAGTTCTTC; CDR3: CSVGGRLLADEQFF
size: medium-sized; V: TRBV10-3; D: TRBD1; J: TRBJ1-2; DNA: TGTGCCATCAAAAGTACCGGGACAGGCGATGGCTACACCTTC; CDR3: CAIKSTGTGDGYTF
size: many; V: TRBV9; D: .; J: TRBJ2-5; DNA: TGTGCCAGCAGCGTAGGGAGGGGACAGATAGAGACCCAGTACTTC; CDR3: CASSVGRGQIETQYF